A selection of T cell receptor beta chains follows, all from one sample in a study of cytomegalovirus exposure and HLA in healthy donors. Some clones are missing from TCRdb's copy, which holds only in-frame ones; the method was immunoSEQ multiplex PCR. The sample gives more than 95,000 clones, more than 65% of which show up once; approximately 8% is in the top ten. Specimen: PBMCs. The receptors come from a middle-aged man in good health and CMV-seropositive. Each CDR3 is given with its conserved first and last residue. D genes are given only for firm matches. The listing skips clone size in some rows; elsewhere it reads once, few, many or a size class.

d_call clone_size j_call v_call cdr3_length cdr3_nt cdr3_aa
TRBD1 NA TRBJ2-5 TRBV4-3 18 TGCGCCAGCAGCCAAGGGCTAATGGGACAGGGGGCCGGGGAGACCCAGTACTTC CASSQGLMGQGAGETQYF
TRBD2 NA TRBJ2-1 TRBV7-9 15 TGTGCCAGCAGCTTGGGAGGGTCCTCCATCAATGAGCAGTTCTTC CASSLGGSSINEQFF
TRBD1 NA TRBJ2-7 TRBV19 14 TGTGCCAGTAGTATAGGGACAGGGGGTTCCGAGCAGTACTTC CASSIGTGGSEQYF
NA NA TRBJ2-1 TRBV4-3 14 TGCGCCAGCAGCCCTGGACAGGGAGGGCATGAGCAGTTCTTC CASSPGQGGHEQFF
NA NA TRBJ2-2 TRBV2 15 TGTGCCAGCAGGCCTTCGACAGGGAACACCGGGGAGCTGTTTTTT CASRPSTGNTGELFF
TRBD2 NA TRBJ2-5 TRBV15 15 TGTGCCACCAGCAGAGCGGGAGGATTCCAAGAGACCCAGTACTTC CATSRAGGFQETQYF
NA NA TRBJ2-6 TRBV18 16 TGTGCCAGCTCACCCGCCAGGGTCTCTGGGGCCAACGTCCTGACTTTC CASSPARVSGANVLTF
NA NA TRBJ2-3 TRBV11-3 12 TGTGCCAGCAGCCAAGCGGCCGATACGCAGTATTTT CASSQAADTQYF
TRBD1 NA TRBJ1-6 TRBV9 14 TGTGCCAGCAGCGCGACAGGGCGAAATTCACCCCTCCACTTT CASSATGRNSPLHF
NA NA TRBJ1-1 TRBV18 12 TGTGCCAGCTCACCAGACACCAACCAAGCTTTCTTT CASSPDTNQAFF
NA NA TRBJ2-3 TRBV11-3 13 TGTGCCAGCAGCTTACTTCGGGGGGATACGCAGTATTTT CASSLLRGDTQYF
TRBD2 few TRBJ2-5 TRBV4-3 16 TGCGCCAGCAGCCAAGATCGGGCTAGCGGGCAAGAGACCCAGTACTTC CASSQDRASGQETQYF
TRBD2 once TRBJ2-1 TRBV5-1 14 TGCGCCAGCAGAGGACTAGCGGGCACCAATGAGCAGTTCTTC CASRGLAGTNEQFF
TRBD1 NA TRBJ2-7 TRBV18 15 TGTGCCAGCTCCCGGACAGGGGCCGTATCCTACGAGCAGTACTTC CASSRTGAVSYEQYF
NA NA TRBJ2-1 TRBV2 15 TGTGCCAGCAGTGAGGCGGGACTTAGCTACAATGAGCAGTTCTTC CASSEAGLSYNEQFF
TRBD1 NA TRBJ1-2 TRBV19 15 TGTGCCAGTAGTTTGACAGGGAGGACGGACTATGGCTACACCTTC CASSLTGRTDYGYTF
NA NA TRBJ1-2 TRBV11-2 16 TGTGCCAGCAGCTTAGTCTCCTCGGGGGGGGGCTATGGCTACACCTTC CASSLVSSGGGYGYTF
NA NA TRBJ2-7 TRBV7-9 15 TGTGCCAGCAGCAAACTGACAGTCTTATCCTACGAGCAGTACTTC CASSKLTVLSYEQYF
NA once TRBJ1-6 TRBV11-2 15 TGTGCCAGCAGCTTAGTGGCAGGGAAGAATTCACCCCTCCACTTT CASSLVAGKNSPLHF
NA NA TRBJ1-2 TRBV28 14 TGTGCCAGCAGTTTCTCCGGACAGATCTATGGCTACACCTTC CASSFSGQIYGYTF
TRBD1 NA TRBJ2-3 TRBV19 16 TGTGCCAGTATGGGGCCGAGGGGGCCTAGTGGAGATACGCAGTATTTT CASMGPRGPSGDTQYF
NA NA TRBJ2-3 TRBV4-1 13 TGCGCCAGCAGCCCTGAACTAGCCCCGCAGCAGTATTTT CASSPELAPQQYF
NA few TRBJ2-6 TRBV7-8 14 TGTGCCAGCAGCTGGAGGGCCGGTGCCAACGGCCTGACTTTC CASSWRAGANGLTF
NA NA TRBJ1-6 TRBV7-6 15 TGTGCCAGCAGCTTAATCCAGTCTAGTAGTTCACCCCTCCACTTT CASSLIQSSSSPLHF
TRBD1 NA TRBJ2-3 TRBV6-5 14 TGTGCCAGCAGTCGAATGACAGGGGCAGCTCCGCAGTATTTT CASSRMTGAAPQYF
NA NA TRBJ1-4 TRBV28 15 TGTGCCAGCAGTTTACGGCGGGGGCTAAATGAAAAACTGTTTTTT CASSLRRGLNEKLFF
NA NA TRBJ2-7 TRBV4-2 18 TGTGCCAGCAGCCAGATACAACCCCAGGGTAAGGATCCCTACGAGCAGTACTTC CASSQIQPQGKDPYEQYF
TRBD2 NA TRBJ2-1 TRBV6-1 14 TGTGCCAGCTTTAGCGGGAGCTCTACACATGAGCAGTTCTTC CASFSGSSTHEQFF
NA NA TRBJ2-7 TRBV7-6 12 TGTGCCAGCAGCTTACCCAACTCCGAGCAGTACTTC CASSLPNSEQYF
NA NA TRBJ2-3 TRBV11-2 14 TGTGCCAGCAGCTCCAACGGGAGAGGAGATACGCAGTATTTT CASSSNGRGDTQYF
TRBD1 NA TRBJ1-4 TRBV5-5 15 TGTGCCAGCAGCCTCAAGGGGGCCCAGGGTGAAAAACTGTTTTTT CASSLKGAQGEKLFF
TRBD2 NA TRBJ2-2 TRBV30 17 TGTGCCTGGAGTCAAGGGACTAGCGGGATGAACACCGGGGAGCTGTTTTTT CAWSQGTSGMNTGELFF
NA NA TRBJ2-1 TRBV10-3 14 TGTGCCATCAGGGCTAGACCTCTTATTGATGAGCAGTTCTTC CAIRARPLIDEQFF
TRBD1 once TRBJ1-1 TRBV4-3 17 TGCGCCAGCAGCCAGGCCCTTGGACAGGGATCCAACACTGAAGCTTTCTTT CASSQALGQGSNTEAFF
NA NA TRBJ1-2 TRBV4-2 16 TGTGCCAGCAGCCAAGAAACGGGGGGACCGTACTATGGCTACACCTTC CASSQETGGPYYGYTF
TRBD1 few TRBJ1-1 TRBV7-2 13 TGTGCCAGCAGCTGGGACAGGGCGGTTGAAGCTTTCTTT CASSWDRAVEAFF
TRBD1 once TRBJ1-1 TRBV27 16 TGTGCCAGCAATTTGTTGACGACAGGGAGGAACACTGAAGCTTTCTTT CASNLLTTGRNTEAFF
NA NA TRBJ2-1 TRBV30 12 TGTGCCTGGAGGGCCTCAGGGATTGAGCAGTTCTTC CAWRASGIEQFF
NA NA TRBJ2-5 TRBV7-9 14 TGTGCCAGCAGCTTAGTAGGAGGGTTAGAGACCCAGTACTTC CASSLVGGLETQYF
TRBD2 NA TRBJ2-5 TRBV25-1 17 TGTGCCAGCAGTGAATGGGGTAGCGGGGGGACTCGGGAGACCCAGTACTTC CASSEWGSGGTRETQYF
TRBD1 NA TRBJ1-6 TRBV29-1 13 TGCAGCGTGGGACAGGGCCTAAATTCACCCCTCCACTTT CSVGQGLNSPLHF
NA once TRBJ1-5 TRBV15 15 TGTGCCACCAGCAGAGATCGACAGACGAATCAGCCCCAGCATTTT CATSRDRQTNQPQHF
NA NA TRBJ2-2 TRBV18 12 TGTGCCAGCTCACCTTCCTACGGGGAGCTGTTTTTT CASSPSYGELFF
NA NA TRBJ2-1 TRBV4-3 15 TGCGCCAGCAGCCAAGATCTAAGCGGATACAATGAGCAGTTCTTC CASSQDLSGYNEQFF
NA NA TRBJ2-3 TRBV9 14 TGTGCCAGCAGCGTATCCGCGCGCACAGATACGCAGTATTTT CASSVSARTDTQYF
TRBD2 NA TRBJ2-1 TRBV4-1 16 TGCGCCAGCAGCCAAGGGGCTAGCGGGGGCCACAATGAGCAGTTCTTC CASSQGASGGHNEQFF
NA once TRBJ1-1 TRBV4-2 13 TGTGCCAGCAGCCAAGATATTAACACTGAAGCTTTCTTT CASSQDINTEAFF
NA NA TRBJ2-7 TRBV7-3 15 TGTGCCAGCAGCCTTCGAGGGCAGGGGAGCAACGAGCAGTACTTC CASSLRGQGSNEQYF
NA once TRBJ2-4 TRBV4-2 16 TGTGCCAGCAGCCAAGTTGCCCCAGGTGGGAAAAACATTCAGTACTTC CASSQVAPGGKNIQYF
NA few TRBJ1-6 TRBV11-3 12 TGTGCCAGCAGGAGGCGGGATTCACCCCTCCACTTT CASRRRDSPLHF
NA NA TRBJ1-3 TRBV21-1 15 TGTGCCAGCAGCAAAGCGAGGGGGATCGGAAACACCATATATTTT CASSKARGIGNTIYF
NA NA TRBJ1-2 TRBV19 16 TGTGCCAGTAGACGCTTCGGTGGCGGGGCTAAGGATGGCTACACCTTC CASRRFGGGAKDGYTF
TRBD1 NA TRBJ2-2 TRBV7-9 15 TGTGCCATAACCGGGACAGGGCAGGACACCGGGGAGCTGTTTTTT CAITGTGQDTGELFF